The T cell receptor (beta chain) described here comes from a study of patients and donors after allogeneic stem cell transplantation. V dropped 2 bases and J dropped 1 base, with 11 bases sitting between them. This CDR3 has 14 amino acids. Germline values: CDR1 DFQATT, CDR2 SNEGSKA (reference sequence). Via MiXCR, TCRdb re-called the RT-PCR reads, giving one row per CDR3 protein. The sample includes approximately 200,000 distinct CDR3 sequences, more than 35% seen only once; the top ten take around a tenth. This clonotype came up a few times. The chain joins TRBV20-1 to TRBJ1-1; D not certain. The receptor was isolated from a human donor who was either an allogeneic HSCT recipient or a stem cell or donor lymphocyte infusion donor (not recorded which). It is not recorded whose cells these are; they may come from a transplant donor. The sequencing sample was made of blood, either unsorted or a sorted T cell fraction (not recorded which). The DNA of the CDR3 is TGCAGTGCTAGAACAGATCCGAGGAACACTGAAGCTTTCTTT. Amino acid sequence: CSARTDPRNTEAFF.